A selection of T cell receptor beta chains follows, all from one sample in a study of blood T cell repertoires in COVID-19. Clones were sequenced by immunoSEQ multiplex PCR, and TCRdb holds only the in-frame ones, with some missing. The sample holds tens of thousands of clones, about 91% seen once. What was sequenced was peripheral blood. All receptors come from a man aged 40-50 years with COVID-19, enrolled during active disease. Both conserved end residues are part of each CDR3. A D gene is named only where the DNA matches it firmly. Only some rows state a clone size, as once, few, many or a class for expanded clones.

clone_size j_call cdr3_length d_call v_call cdr3_nt cdr3_aa
NA TRBJ1-5 14 NA TRBV19 TGTGCCAGTAGTATCGAGGGCGGGAATCAGCCCCAGCATTTT CASSIEGGNQPQHF
NA TRBJ1-1 16 TRBD1 TRBV3-1/TRBV3-2 TGTGCCAGCAGCCAAGCGGACAGGGAGAAGAACACTGAAGCTTTCTTT CASSQADREKNTEAFF
NA TRBJ2-7 15 NA TRBV6-1 TGTGCCAGCAGTGAAGGCGTCGGGGGTTTATACGAGCAGTACTTC CASSEGVGGLYEQYF
once TRBJ2-3 15 TRBD2 TRBV15 TGTGCCACCAGCAAGAGCGGGGGGGTCGGGGATACGCAGTATTTT CATSKSGGVGDTQYF
NA TRBJ1-4 15 NA TRBV5-1 TGCGCCAGCAGCTATGGACAGACTTCTTATGAAAAACTGTTTTTT CASSYGQTSYEKLFF
once TRBJ1-3 15 NA TRBV19 TGTGCCAGTAGTATAACCGGAGGCTCTGGAAACACCATATATTTT CASSITGGSGNTIYF
NA TRBJ2-2 16 TRBD1 TRBV6-6 TGTGCCAGCAGTCGGGACAGAACCGCGAACACCGGGGAGCTGTTTTTT CASSRDRTANTGELFF
NA TRBJ2-1 17 TRBD2 TRBV5-4 TGTGCCAGCAGCTTCGGGACTAGCGGGAATCCCTACAATGAGCAGTTCTTC CASSFGTSGNPYNEQFF
NA TRBJ2-3 18 NA TRBV5-3 TGTGCCAGAAGCTCTACGGACACGAGTACCTACAACACAGATACGCAGTATTTT CARSSTDTSTYNTDTQYF
NA TRBJ1-1 13 NA TRBV28 TGTGCCAGCAGCCCAGGGGATCGGACTGAAGCTTTCTTT CASSPGDRTEAFF
NA TRBJ2-1 14 NA TRBV2 TGTGCCAGCAGGCAACGCTCGGGCTACAATGAGCAGTTCTTC CASRQRSGYNEQFF
NA TRBJ2-5 13 NA TRBV10-3 TGTGCCATCAGGGACACACCCCAAGAGACCCAGTACTTC CAIRDTPQETQYF
NA TRBJ2-5 15 TRBD1 TRBV5-1 TGCGCCAGCAGCCTGGGACAGGGGATACAAGAGACCCAGTACTTC CASSLGQGIQETQYF
NA TRBJ1-2 13 NA TRBV19 TGTGCCAGTAACCGAGAGGGAAACTATGGCTACACCTTC CASNREGNYGYTF
once TRBJ2-7 14 NA TRBV6-5 TGTGCCAGCACCTCCGACAGATTTTCCTACGAGCAGTACTTC CASTSDRFSYEQYF
NA TRBJ2-2 11 NA TRBV7-7 TGTGCCAGCAGCTCCGGCGGGGAGCTGTTTTTT CASSSGGELFF
NA TRBJ1-1 12 TRBD1 TRBV29-1 TGCAGCGTCGGGGACAGGGGTTCGATGGCTTTCTTT CSVGDRGSMAFF
NA TRBJ2-3 16 NA TRBV12-2 TGTGCAAGTCGCCCCCTCGGGGAAAATAGCACAGATACGCAGTATTTT CASRPLGENSTDTQYF
NA TRBJ1-1 12 NA TRBV6-5 TGTGCCAGCAGTTCTGACAGCAATGAAGCTTTCTTT CASSSDSNEAFF
NA TRBJ1-2 17 TRBD1 TRBV10-3 TGTGCCATCAGTGAGTCCCCGTACAGGGGCTTCAACTATGGCTACACCTTC CAISESPYRGFNYGYTF
NA TRBJ2-3 13 NA TRBV9 TGTGCCAGCAGCCCTCCCGGGGTGCGGTACCGGTATTTT CASSPPGVRYRYF
NA TRBJ2-3 16 NA TRBV7-9 TGTGCCAGCAGCTTAGAGGTCGGGCGGGGAATGGATACGCAGTATTTT CASSLEVGRGMDTQYF
NA TRBJ2-5 11 NA TRBV5-1 TGCGCCAGCAGCTTCGACGAGGCCCAGTACTTC CASSFDEAQYF
NA TRBJ1-2 14 NA TRBV29-1 TGCAGCGTTGGGAGGGCCTCGGGTCATTATGGCTACACCTTC CSVGRASGHYGYTF
NA TRBJ2-5 15 TRBD1 TRBV11-2 TGTGCCAGCAGCTTAGGTACAGGGGCTGGGGAGACCCAGTACTTC CASSLGTGAGETQYF
NA TRBJ2-3 17 TRBD2 TRBV14 TGTGCCAGCAGCCCCCCCGGGACTAGCGGGGGGCGCGATACGCAGTATTTT CASSPPGTSGGRDTQYF
NA TRBJ2-6 20 TRBD1 TRBV4-1 TGCGCCAGCAGCCAGGCTACCGGGACAGGGTTCTCGTCTGGGGCCAACGTCCTGACTTTC CASSQATGTGFSSGANVLTF
once TRBJ1-3 17 NA TRBV4-2 TGTGCCAGCAGCCAAGAGAGAGCAGGGCAGGATGGAAACACCATATATTTT CASSQERAGQDGNTIYF
NA TRBJ1-5 13 NA TRBV6-5 TGTGCCAGCAGTACAGGGTTAAGTCAGCCCCAGCATTTT CASSTGLSQPQHF
NA TRBJ1-2 11 TRBD1 TRBV30 TGTGCCTGGCAGGGGGCCGGTGGCTACACCTTC CAWQGAGGYTF
NA TRBJ2-1 16 TRBD1 TRBV27 TGTGCCAGCAGTTTACAGGGGGGACAGGGAGGAAATGAGCAGTTCTTC CASSLQGGQGGNEQFF
NA TRBJ1-1 13 NA TRBV30 TGTGCCTGGAGTGGACAGAGGAACACTGAAGCTTTCTTT CAWSGQRNTEAFF
NA TRBJ2-7 14 TRBD1 TRBV28 TGTGCCAGCAGATCCGGGACAGGGGTGGGGGAGCAGTACTTC CASRSGTGVGEQYF
NA TRBJ1-5 13 NA TRBV10-3 TGTGCCATCAGTGTGGAGAGCAATCAGCCCCAGCATTTT CAISVESNQPQHF
once TRBJ1-3 14 TRBD1 TRBV6-6 TGTGCCAGCTTGAACAGGGGGCTTGGAAACACCATATATTTT CASLNRGLGNTIYF
NA TRBJ1-6 13 TRBD1 TRBV3-1/TRBV3-2 TGTGCCAGCCACGGACAGGGGGATTCACCCCTCCACTTT CASHGQGDSPLHF
NA TRBJ2-4 15 NA TRBV3-1/TRBV3-2 TGTGCCAGCAGCCAAGATACTCTAGCCAAAAACATTCAGTACTTC CASSQDTLAKNIQYF
NA TRBJ2-3 15 TRBD2 TRBV4-2 TGTGCCAGCAGCAGCGGACTAGCAATCGGGGATACGCAGTATTTT CASSSGLAIGDTQYF
NA TRBJ2-7 15 TRBD1 TRBV10-3 TGTGCCATCAGTGAGTCGGGGACAGGGGGCTACGAGCAGTACTTC CAISESGTGGYEQYF
NA TRBJ2-3 15 NA TRBV18 TGTGCCAGCTCACCGAACCAACAGAGCACAGATACGCAGTATTTT CASSPNQQSTDTQYF
NA TRBJ1-5 15 TRBD1 TRBV28 TGTGCCACCTCGACAGGGGGCGAGGGCAATCAGCCCCAGCATTTT CATSTGGEGNQPQHF
NA TRBJ1-1 14 NA TRBV28 TGTGCCAGTAAACTCACAGGGAAGGGCACTGAAGCTTTCTTT CASKLTGKGTEAFF
NA TRBJ2-1 14 TRBD2 TRBV10-3 TGTGCCATCATGGGGACTAGCGCCTACAATGAGCAGTTCTTC CAIMGTSAYNEQFF
NA TRBJ2-5 16 TRBD2 TRBV5-4 TGTGCCAGCAGCCCCCCGCCTAGCGGGGTATCGGAGACCCAGTACTTC CASSPPPSGVSETQYF
once TRBJ1-3 13 TRBD1 TRBV12-3/TRBV12-4 TGTGCCAGCAGTACAGGGGGTGGAAACACCATATATTTT CASSTGGGNTIYF
NA TRBJ1-6 14 TRBD1 TRBV5-4 TGTGCCAGCAGCTTAGAGACAGGGGCCTCACCCCTCCACTTT CASSLETGASPLHF
NA TRBJ2-5 17 TRBD2 TRBV4-2 TGTGCCAGCAGCCAAGCTAGCGGGGGGGCCGGTGAAGAGACCCAGTACTTC CASSQASGGAGEETQYF
NA TRBJ1-1 14 TRBD1 TRBV18 TGTGCCAGCTCACCCAGACAGGGCCCGACTGAAGCTTTCTTT CASSPRQGPTEAFF
NA TRBJ1-3 15 NA TRBV4-1 TGCGCCAGCAGCCGGCTGGGGCTCTCTGGAAACACCATATATTTT CASSRLGLSGNTIYF
once TRBJ1-5 16 TRBD1 TRBV19 TGTGCCAGTAGCACGACAGGGGGAAAGTGGGATCAGCCCCAGCATTTT CASSTTGGKWDQPQHF
NA TRBJ2-5 13 NA TRBV6-5 TGTGCCAGCAGTTCCAGGGTCCGGGAGACCCAGTACTTC CASSSRVRETQYF
NA TRBJ1-4 15 NA TRBV7-9 TGTGCCAGCAGCTTGACAGAAACAACTAATGAAAAACTGTTTTTT CASSLTETTNEKLFF
NA TRBJ1-4 13 NA TRBV12-3/TRBV12-4 TGTGCCAGCAGTTTAAACAGGGTTGGGAAACTGTTTTTT CASSLNRVGKLFF
NA TRBJ1-2 14 TRBD1 TRBV5-5 TGTGCCAGCAGCCCGGGACAGTTTCCTTATGGCTACACCTTC CASSPGQFPYGYTF
NA TRBJ2-7 16 TRBD1 TRBV10-2 TGCGCCAGCAGTGAAGGGGAAGGGACAGGGGCCTACGAGCAGTACTTC CASSEGEGTGAYEQYF
NA TRBJ1-5 14 TRBD1 TRBV19 TGTGCCAGTAGTAAGACAGGGGTCGGTCAGCCCCAGCATTTT CASSKTGVGQPQHF
NA TRBJ1-2 13 NA TRBV13 TGTGCCAGCAGCCTAACAGTGGACTATGGCTACACCTTC CASSLTVDYGYTF
NA TRBJ1-1 14 NA TRBV10-1 TGCGCCAGCCTCCCAGATATACCGGGGGTCACAGCTTTCTTT CASLPDIPGVTAFF